Described below is a single T cell receptor beta chain sequence and its context. Its antigen is unidentified. This entry belongs to a study of OX40 agonist ivuxolimab in advanced cancers. Overall study context: Males comprised about 78% of the group, whose mean age was approximately 60 years (range 23 to 79). Regarding the study as a whole: Clonal expansion from baseline to week 6 occurred in both CD4+ and CD8+ T cells. Antigen targets of the expanded peripheral T cells went undetermined.

This CDR3 comprises 15 residues. With 3 bases removed from V and 1 base from J, the gap between germline ends came to 12 bases. CDR1 and CDR2 (germline): KGHSH, LQKENI. Only in-frame clones appear in the TCRdb table, and some are missing; sequencing was by immunoSEQ multiplex PCR. This table holds under 85,000 clones, around nine tenths found once. The sample was CD4+ or CD8+ T cells sorted from blood, taken in a trial of the OX40 agonist ivuxolimab. V and J are TRBV18 and TRBJ1-1; possibly TRBD1 for D (5 bases). The receptor was derived from an adult with an advanced solid tumor such as melanoma, head and neck, liver or kidney cancer. The CDR3 DNA is TGTGCCAGCTCACCGCAGGGCCCGGGGAACACTGAAGCTTTCTTT. It codes for CASSPQGPGNTEAFF. The full variable domain, rest sourced from reference TRBV18 and TRBJ1-1, is NAGVMQNPRHLVRRRGQEARLRCSPMKGHSHVYWYRQLPEEGLKFMVYLQKENIIDESGMPKERFSAEFPKEGPSILRIQQVVRGDSAAYFCASSPQGPGNTEAFFGQGTRLTVV.